This T cell receptor beta chain was sequenced for a study of CD4 T cells in relation to SARS-CoV-2 and coronaviruses. Study observations and caveats: No donor gave both pre-pandemic and post-infection samples.

The CDR3 extends over 17 amino acids. CDR1 and CDR2 from the germline V gene are SGHRS and YFSETQ. V shed 8 bases, J shed 0 bases, and the junction held 14 bases outside the gene matches. Before the COVID-19 pandemic, during about 2010-2019, CD4+ T cells were taken from unexposed donors. CD4+ T cells were isolated from the cells after about ten days of culture. As cell numbers allowed, unexposed-donor CD4+ T cells faced SARS-CoV-2 S/N and four cold-coronavirus spikes. Cultures held under 2.5 million PBMCs per well with approximately 9.8 IU/ml IL-2. The repertoire was sequenced with immunoSEQ multiplex PCR; TCRdb's copy has only in-frame clones and lacks some. The sample yields under 13,000 clones, approximately 69% seen once. To note about this clone: Its antigen is not identified.

Specimen: CD4+ T cells from PBMCs, cultured in vitro. The genes are TRBV5-1 and TRBJ2-3, with 8 bases fitting TRBD2. This clonotype was sampled from a human donor in good health. The CDR3 reads CASDVYSGARSTDTQYF. CDR3 nucleotide sequence: TGCGCCAGTGACGTTTATAGCGGGGCGCGAAGCACAGATACGCAGTATTTT.